The T cell receptor beta chain described here comes from a study of identical twins (dated by TCRdb to the mid-2010s). About the full investigation: The study deep-sequenced TCR alpha and beta repertoires from monozygotic twins, unrelated adults of various ages and cord blood to test whether fetal clonotypes persist. To rule out contamination, the twin experiments were replicated at different times with different library preparation protocols.

Library method: 5' RACE. Sequencing used an Illumina HiSeq 2000. A universal primer binding site was introduced by template switching, and a unique molecular identifier was present in the final cDNA, enabling accurate counting of TCR cDNA molecules. Specific primers in the conserved constant-segment region were used to synthesize first-strand cDNA for the TCR alpha and beta chains. Each cDNA library was double barcoded, with a SMART-Mk sample barcode plus Illumina barcodes, to control for contamination. TruSeq adapter sequences along with Illumina sample barcodes were introduced in two successive PCR steps. Sequencing of the TCR alpha and beta cDNA libraries was done on the Illumina HiSeq platform using custom primers. In the paper's pipeline: MiGEC was used to process raw reads and extract unique molecular identifiers, and MiXCR was used to find CDR3 positions. Recombination models were inferred per individual with the repgenHMM and IGoR tools using an EM algorithm. The analysis of shared clonotypes was done with the tcR package in R, with sharing normalized by the product of cloneset sizes. To study raw recombination free of thymic and clonal selection effects, out-of-frame nonproductive sequences were analyzed. The public reads were reanalyzed by TCRdb: fastp trimming at Q25, MiXCR alignment, in-frame beta chains only. CDR3 protein sequences are deduplicated, and each keeps its most common genes and DNA. The V and J calls here are based on TCRdb, not the publication. For this sample there are 650,000 to 750,000 distinct CDR3 sequences; 21% appear just once. Together, the top ten hold 4% to 4.5% of the sample.

CDR1 is given as LNHDA and CDR2 as SQIVND, both from the germline V gene (reference sequence). V is cut back by 5 bases and J by 3 bases, with 7 bases in the junction unmatched. From the cysteine through the phenylalanine, the CDR3 covers 14 amino acids. Only the CDR3 region is kept as DNA, spanning 42 bases read in frame from base 1. All donors were healthy Caucasians. Three pairs of female monozygotic twins, all aged roughly 18 to 29 years, made up the twin cohort. Peripheral blood mononuclear cells were the source from which RNA for the TCR libraries was isolated. Points on this clonotype: No antigen is known for it. Base qualities are not recorded, but no much larger clone differs from it by a single base.

The full study reports these points: Compared with coincidental sharing between unrelated individuals, out-of-frame TCR alpha sequences shared between twins showed an excess of sequences with low generation probability. Fewer insertions were carried by abundant cord blood beta clonotypes, a similar but weaker trend appeared in young adult naive repertoires, and no such trend appeared in memory repertoires. In monozygotic twins, out-of-frame TCR alpha sharing was systematically underestimated by recombination models, although the models agreed with sharing between unrelated individuals. In beta out-of-frame sequences, excess twin sharing was weaker, because having fewer shared sequences lowered the signal-to-noise ratio. Zero-insertion analyses could be partly confounded by invariant T cells such as MAIT and iNKT, though diverse VJ usage argued against such confounding for most clonotypes. Because the same donors could not be followed over many years, conclusions were based on cross-sectional statistical analysis.

This same sample was also taken into another study, of T cells expressing NK-cell markers. Reported in the second study: TCR beta-chain repertoires were profiled in sorted CD3+CD56+NKG2C+, CD3+CD56+NKG2C- and CD3+CD56-NKG2C+ T-cell subsets from about 8 donors. Seven of the eight sequenced donors were HCMV-seropositive and one was HCMV-seronegative. To restrict sorting to alphabetaTCR-expressing T cells, an anti-gammadeltaTCR antibody was added in several experiments. In several donors, the dominant CD3+CD56+NKG2C+ clonotypes were found to rank among the top 10 CD8+ clonotypes and to make up about 1.0-8% of CD8+ T cells. Those dominant clonotypes were again the most abundant among CD3+CD56-NKG2C+ cells in a few donors, at about 28.3-60.1%. It remained unclear whether the expanded NKG2C-expressing T cell clones were specific for HCMV antigens. The study sequenced eight donors, all healthy volunteers chosen at random: three men and five women. To determine HCMV serostatus, a commercial ELISA kit was used to detect HCMV-specific IgG in serum. For more than 5 donors, unsorted PBMC were also used to sequence bulk peripheral blood T-cell repertoires. Reads were demultiplexed and grouped by UMI with MIGEC, and clonotypes were assembled and quantified with MiTCR. Only TCR cDNA sequences supported by at least two reads were kept to exclude erroneous sequences. The tcR package was used for downstream repertoire analysis, and clonotypes were matched across fractions by CDR3 nucleotide sequence plus V segment. VDJmatch was used to annotate antigen specificity against VDJdb, with one amino acid substitution allowed in CDR3.

The chain uses TRBV19 and TRBJ2-7; TRBD1 agrees with 7 junctional bases. Sample: PBMCs. The source is a woman between 18 and 30 years old in good health. The DNA reads TGTGCCAGTAGTCCGACAGGGCTAAGCTACGAGCAGTACTTC. Its translation reads: CASSPTGLSYEQYF.